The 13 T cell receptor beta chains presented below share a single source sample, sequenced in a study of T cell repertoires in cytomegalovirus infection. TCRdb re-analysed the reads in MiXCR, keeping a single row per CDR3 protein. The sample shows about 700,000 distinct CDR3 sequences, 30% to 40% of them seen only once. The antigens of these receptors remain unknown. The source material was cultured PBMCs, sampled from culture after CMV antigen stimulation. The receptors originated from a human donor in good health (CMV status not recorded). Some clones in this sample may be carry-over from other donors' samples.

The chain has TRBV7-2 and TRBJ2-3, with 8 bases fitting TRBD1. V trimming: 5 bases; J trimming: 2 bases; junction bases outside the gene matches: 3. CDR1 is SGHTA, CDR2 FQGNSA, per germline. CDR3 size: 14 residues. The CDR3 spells CASSATGATDTQYF. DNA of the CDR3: TGTGCCAGCAGCGCGACAGGGGCCACAGATACGCAGTATTTT.

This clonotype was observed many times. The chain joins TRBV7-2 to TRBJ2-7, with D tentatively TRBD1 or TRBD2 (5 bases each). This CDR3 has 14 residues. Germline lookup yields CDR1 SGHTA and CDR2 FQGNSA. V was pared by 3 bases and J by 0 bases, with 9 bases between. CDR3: CASSFGGYSYEQYF. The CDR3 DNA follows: TGTGCCAGCAGCTTTGGGGGATACTCCTACGAGCAGTACTTC. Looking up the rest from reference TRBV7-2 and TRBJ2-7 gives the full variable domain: GAGVSQSPSNKVTEKGKDVELRCDPISGHTALYWYRQSLGQGLEFLIYFQGNSAPDKSGLPSDRFSAERTGGSVSTLTIQRTQQEDSAVYLCASSFGGYSYEQYFGPGTRLTVT.

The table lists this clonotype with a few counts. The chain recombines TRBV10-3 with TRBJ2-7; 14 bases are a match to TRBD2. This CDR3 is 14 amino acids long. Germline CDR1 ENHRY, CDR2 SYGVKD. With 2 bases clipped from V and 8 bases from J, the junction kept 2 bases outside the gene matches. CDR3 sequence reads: CAISEGLAGGKQYF. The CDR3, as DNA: TGTGCCATCAGTGAGGGACTAGCGGGAGGCAAGCAGTACTTC.

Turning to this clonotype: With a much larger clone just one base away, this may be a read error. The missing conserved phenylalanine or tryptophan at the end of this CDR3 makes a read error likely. The chain's CDR3 is CASSVNRDGGTEAFL. The CDR3 coding sequence is TGTGCCAGCAGCGTTAACAGGGATGGTGGCACTGAAGCTTTCCTT. This rearrangement joins TRBV7-2 to TRBJ1-1, with D perhaps TRBD1 (6 bases). This CDR3 region has 15 residues. Germline CDR1 SGHTA, CDR2 FQGNSA. Trimming took off 5 bases at V and 4 bases at J, with 17 bases between the two ends.

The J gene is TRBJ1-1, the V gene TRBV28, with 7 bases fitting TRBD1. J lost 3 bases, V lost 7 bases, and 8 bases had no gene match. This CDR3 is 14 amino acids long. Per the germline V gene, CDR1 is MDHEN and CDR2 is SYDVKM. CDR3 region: CASTDPGGYTEAFF. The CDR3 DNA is TGTGCCAGCACAGATCCAGGGGGGTACACTGAAGCTTTCTTT.

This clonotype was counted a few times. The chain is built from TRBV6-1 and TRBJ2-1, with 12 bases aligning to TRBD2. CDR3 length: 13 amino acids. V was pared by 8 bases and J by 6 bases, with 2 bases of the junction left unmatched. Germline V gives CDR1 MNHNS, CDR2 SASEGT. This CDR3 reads CASRLAGVNEQFF. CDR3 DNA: TGTGCCAGCCGACTAGCGGGGGTCAATGAGCAGTTCTTC.

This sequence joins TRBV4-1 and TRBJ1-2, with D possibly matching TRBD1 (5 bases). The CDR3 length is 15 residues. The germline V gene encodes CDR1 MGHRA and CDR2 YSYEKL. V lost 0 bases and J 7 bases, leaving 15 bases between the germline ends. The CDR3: CASSQDPRGGAGYTF. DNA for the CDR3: TGCGCCAGCAGCCAAGATCCAAGGGGTGGTGCTGGCTACACCTTC.

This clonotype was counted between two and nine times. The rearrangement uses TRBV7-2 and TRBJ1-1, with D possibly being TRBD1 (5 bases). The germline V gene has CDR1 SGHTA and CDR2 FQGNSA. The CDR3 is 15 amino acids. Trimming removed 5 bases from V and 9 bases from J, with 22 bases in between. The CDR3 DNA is TGTGCCAGCAGCCCCTATGGTAGGCAGGGTGTGAAAGCTTTCTTT. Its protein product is CASSPYGRQGVKAFF.

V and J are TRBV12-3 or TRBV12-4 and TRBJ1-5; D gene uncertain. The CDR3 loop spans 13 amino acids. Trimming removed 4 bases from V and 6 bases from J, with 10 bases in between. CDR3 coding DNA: TGTGCCAGCAGTTCGGTACAGACTCAGCCCCAGCATTTT. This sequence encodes CASSSVQTQPQHF.

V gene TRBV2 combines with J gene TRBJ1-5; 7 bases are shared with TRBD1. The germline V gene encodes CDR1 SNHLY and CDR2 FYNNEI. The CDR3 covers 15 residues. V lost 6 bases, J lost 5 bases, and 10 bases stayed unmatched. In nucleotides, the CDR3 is TGTGCCAGCAGCCAAGAAGGAGGACAGGATCAGCCCCAGCATTTT. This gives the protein CASSQEGGQDQPQHF.

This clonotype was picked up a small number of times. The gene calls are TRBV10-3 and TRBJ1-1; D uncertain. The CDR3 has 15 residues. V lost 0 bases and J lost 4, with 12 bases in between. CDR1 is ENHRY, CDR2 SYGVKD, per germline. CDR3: CAISESRADGTEAFF. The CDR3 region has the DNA TGTGCCATCAGTGAGTCGAGGGCGGATGGCACTGAAGCTTTCTTT.

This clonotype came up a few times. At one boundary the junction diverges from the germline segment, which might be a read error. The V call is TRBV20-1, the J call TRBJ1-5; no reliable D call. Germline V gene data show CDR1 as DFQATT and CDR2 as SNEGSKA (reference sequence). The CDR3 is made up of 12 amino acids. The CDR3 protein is CSARAGDQPQHF. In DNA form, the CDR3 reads TGCAGTGCTAGGGCAGGAGATCAACCCCAGCATTTT.

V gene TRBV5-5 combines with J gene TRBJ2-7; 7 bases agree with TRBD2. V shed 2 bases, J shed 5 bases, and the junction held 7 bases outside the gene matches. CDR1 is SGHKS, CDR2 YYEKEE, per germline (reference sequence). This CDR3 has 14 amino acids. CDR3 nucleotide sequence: TGTGCCAGCAGCTTTTCCGGGGGGAGAAACGAGCAGTACTTC. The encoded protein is CASSFSGGRNEQYF.